The clone carrying this TCR beta chain was counted a single time. Antigen unknown. The V gene's germline CDR1 is KGHSH and CDR2 LQKENI. Germline trimming cut 4 bases from V and 10 bases from J; bases unmatched to any gene: 13. The CDR3 consists of 15 residues. The sample belongs to a study of T cell responses to AZD1222 COVID-19 vaccine. The analysis combined second doses at about 4 or about 12 weeks. Findings and caveats of the study: Sampling that yielded the repertoires occurred only after the peak T cell response. The donor cohort was predominantly white British with a female majority, and clonal diversity may have been underestimated.

The table came from immunoSEQ multiplex PCR; TCRdb's copy has only in-frame clones and leaves some out. The sample contains fewer than 150,000 clones, roughly 86% of which appear only once. The receptor was isolated from an adult who received the AZD1222 COVID-19 vaccine. The material was peripheral blood, obtained 28 days after the second AZD1222 dose. The chain employs TRBV18 and TRBJ1-5, with 7 bases aligning to TRBD1. The CDR3 is CASSHAGTDNSPQHF. The CDR3 region has the DNA TGTGCCAGCTCACACGCCGGGACAGATAACAGTCCCCAGCATTTT.